This T cell receptor beta chain came from a study of Graves' ophthalmopathy and Graves' hyperthyroidism. Study information: No treatment had been given when peripheral blood was collected at initial diagnosis. Overall study findings and caveats: Among thyroid clonotypes expanded above 0.001 frequency, most also appeared in blood.

Thyroid ultrasound, orbital computed tomography, TRAb, serum thyroxine and clinical symptoms formed the basis of diagnosis. Transcripts of RNA were the source for amplifying TCR beta CDR3 regions. A first-round RT-PCR used HTBI primers, followed by a second-round multiplex PCR. MiXCR, run by TCRdb on the multiplex PCR reads, gives a single entry per CDR3 protein. The sample consists of about half a million distinct CDR3 sequences, about an eighth of them appearing once. This CDR3 region has 15 residues. Germline assignment: CDR1 SGHTA and CDR2 FQGNSA. The V and J ends lost 3 bases and 6 bases, in that order; junction bases with no gene match: 11. Points on this clonotype: The antigen is not known.

The source material was blood. The sequence came from a woman aged 25-40 years with Graves' ophthalmopathy. The chain combines TRBV7-2 with TRBJ2-7; 7 bases fit TRBD2. The CDR3 loop reads CASSFYSGRESEQYF. DNA for the CDR3: TGTGCCAGCAGCTTCTATAGCGGGCGGGAATCCGAGCAGTACTTC.